This T cell receptor beta chain was documented in a study of cytomegalovirus exposure and HLA in healthy donors. The PCR ran on 60 Vbeta and 13 Jbeta primers. Clones were sequenced by immunoSEQ multiplex PCR, and TCRdb holds only the in-frame ones, with some missing. The sample includes approximately 160,000 clones, around 83% of them seen just once. Healthy bone marrow donors made up the cohort. V trimming: 4 bases; J trimming: 7 bases; junction bases outside the gene matches: 10. The CDR3 has 14 residues. Germline CDR1 is SGHRS and CDR2 is YFSETQ. This TCR was recovered from a man over 45 in good health and CMV-seropositive. Sequences were obtained from PBMCs. V gene TRBV5-1 combines with J gene TRBJ2-5, with 7 bases aligning to TRBD2. The CDR3 nucleotides read TGCGCCAGCAGCCCCCGCCGGGGGGTGGGGACCCAGTACTTC. Its translation is CASSPRRGVGTQYF. Variable domain in full (rest from reference TRBV5-1 and TRBJ2-5): KAGVTQTPRYLIKTRGQQVTLSCSPISGHRSVSWYQQTPGQGLQFLFEYFSETQRNKGNFPGRFSGRQFSNSRSEMNVSTLELGDSALYLCASSPRRGVGTQYFGPGTRLLVL.